The clone carrying this T cell receptor beta chain was seen repeatedly, ten times or more. Its antigen is not known. Germline V CDR1 and CDR2: SGDLS, YYNGEE. The CDR3 consists of 13 residues. The V gene lost 0 bases and the J gene lost 8 bases, with 11 bases spanning the gap. Each CDR3 protein is one row after TCRdb ran MiXCR on the 5' RACE reads. The data hold 650,000 to 800,000 distinct CDR3 sequences, with 8.6% observed a single time. The data were obtained in a study of identical twins. Findings and caveats of the study: Conclusions came from cross-sectional statistical analysis, not from following the same donors. Cord blood beta clonotypes present at high abundance carried fewer insertions; no such pattern appeared in memory repertoires. Twins showed weaker excess sharing in their beta out-of-frame sequences.

This same sample was also taken into another study, of yellow fever vaccine responses in identical twins.

Sample: PBMCs. The chain uses TRBV9 and TRBJ1-2, with D possibly matching TRBD1 (6 bases). The source of this sequence is a woman aged 18-30 years in good health. CDR3 residues: CASSVATGPGYTF. CDR3 DNA: TGTGCCAGCAGCGTAGCTACAGGGCCAGGCTACACCTTC.